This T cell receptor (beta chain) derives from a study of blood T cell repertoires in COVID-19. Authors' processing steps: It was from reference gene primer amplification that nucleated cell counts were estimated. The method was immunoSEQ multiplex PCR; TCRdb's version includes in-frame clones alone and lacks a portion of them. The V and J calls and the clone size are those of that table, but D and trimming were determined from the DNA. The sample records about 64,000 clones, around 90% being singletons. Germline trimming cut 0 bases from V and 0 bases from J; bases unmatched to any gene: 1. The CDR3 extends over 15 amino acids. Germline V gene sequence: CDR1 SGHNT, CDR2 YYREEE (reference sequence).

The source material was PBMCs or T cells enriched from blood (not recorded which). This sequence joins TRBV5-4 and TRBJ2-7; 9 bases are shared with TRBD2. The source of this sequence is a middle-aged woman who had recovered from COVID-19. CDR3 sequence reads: CASSLGRGGSYEQYF. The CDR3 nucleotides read TGTGCCAGCAGCTTGGGGCGGGGGGGCTCCTACGAGCAGTACTTC.